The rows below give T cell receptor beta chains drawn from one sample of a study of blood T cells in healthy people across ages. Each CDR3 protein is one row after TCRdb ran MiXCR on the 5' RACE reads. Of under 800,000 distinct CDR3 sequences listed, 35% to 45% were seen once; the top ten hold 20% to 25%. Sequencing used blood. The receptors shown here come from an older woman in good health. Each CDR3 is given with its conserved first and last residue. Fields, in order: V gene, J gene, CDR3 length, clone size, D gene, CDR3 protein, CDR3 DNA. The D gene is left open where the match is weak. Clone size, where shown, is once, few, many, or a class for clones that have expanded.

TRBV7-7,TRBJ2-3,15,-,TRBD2,CASSSGTSRTDTQYF,TGTGCCAGCAGCTCGGGGACTAGTAGAACAGATACGCAGTATTTT
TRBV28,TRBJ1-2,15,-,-,CASSPHGGGVYGYTF,TGTGCCAGCAGTCCCCATGGGGGAGGGGTCTATGGCTACACCTTC
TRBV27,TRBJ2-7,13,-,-,CASSSSGAYEQYF,TGTGCCAGCAGTTCCTCAGGGGCCTACGAGCAGTACTTC
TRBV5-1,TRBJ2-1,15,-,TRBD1,CASYGDSSSYNEQFF,TGCGCCAGCTACGGGGACAGTAGCTCCTACAATGAGCAGTTCTTC
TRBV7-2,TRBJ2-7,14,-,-,CASSFPAGASEQYF,TGTGCCAGCAGCTTCCCGGCAGGTGCCTCCGAGCAGTACTTC
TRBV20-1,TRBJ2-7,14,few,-,CSADTRRPSGEQYF,TGCAGTGCCGATACGCGGCGCCCCTCCGGCGAGCAGTACTTC
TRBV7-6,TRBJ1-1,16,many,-,CASSLSVGQTNTEAFF,TGTGCCAGCAGCTTAAGTGTCGGGCAGACTAACACTGAAGCTTTCTTT
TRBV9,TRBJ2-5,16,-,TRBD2,CASSEGTSGGQETQYF,TGTGCCAGCAGCGAAGGGACTAGCGGGGGGCAAGAGACCCAGTACTTC
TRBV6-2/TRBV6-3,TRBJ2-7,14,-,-,CASSSMDGSYEQYF,TGTGCCAGCAGTTCTATGGACGGATCCTACGAGCAGTACTTC
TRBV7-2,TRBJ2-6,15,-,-,CASSLWVSGANVLTF,TGTGCCAGCAGCTTATGGGTCTCTGGGGCCAACGTCCTGACTTTC
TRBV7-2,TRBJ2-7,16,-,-,CASSPIDSTTSYEQYF,TGTGCCAGCAGCCCGATTGACAGTACCACCTCCTACGAGCAGTACTTC
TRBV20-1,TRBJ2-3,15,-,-,CSAPGHAIGTDTQYF,TGCAGTGCGCCGGGACATGCGATAGGCACAGATACGCAGTATTTT
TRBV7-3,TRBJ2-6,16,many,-,CASSKLGGSGANVLTF,TGTGCCAGCAGCAAACTGGGAGGCTCTGGGGCCAACGTCCTGACTTTC
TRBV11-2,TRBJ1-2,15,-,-,CASSLPHGRAYGYTF,TGTGCCAGCAGCTTACCCCATGGGAGGGCATATGGCTACACCTTC
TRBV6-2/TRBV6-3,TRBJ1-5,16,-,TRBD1,CASSTAGTGFPQPQHF,TGTGCCAGCAGTACCGCCGGGACAGGGTTCCCTCAGCCCCAGCATTTT
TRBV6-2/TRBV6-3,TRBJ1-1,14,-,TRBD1,CASSYRGPNTEAFF,TGTGCCAGCAGTTACAGGGGGCCGAACACTGAAGCTTTCTTT
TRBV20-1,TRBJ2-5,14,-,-,CSAIWTGHQETQYF,TGCAGTGCTATTTGGACCGGACACCAAGAGACCCAGTACTTC
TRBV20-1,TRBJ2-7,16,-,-,CSVFSTGRVGSYEQYF,TGCAGTGTTTTCTCTACGGGGCGGGTCGGCTCCTACGAGCAGTACTTC
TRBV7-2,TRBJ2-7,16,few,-,CASSLGGAGEGYEQYF,TGTGCCAGCAGCTTGGGGGGGGCGGGAGAGGGTTACGAGCAGTACTTC
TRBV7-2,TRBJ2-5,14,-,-,CASSLKASGETQYF,TGTGCCAGCAGCTTAAAGGCGTCAGGAGAGACCCAGTACTTC
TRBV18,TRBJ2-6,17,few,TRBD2,CASSTTQAGVGANVLTF,TGTGCCAGCTCTACCACTCAAGCGGGAGTTGGGGCCAACGTCCTGACTTTC
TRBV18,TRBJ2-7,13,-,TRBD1,CASSYDRAYEQYF,TGTGCCAGCTCATACGACAGGGCCTACGAGCAGTACTTC
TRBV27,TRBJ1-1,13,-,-,CASATHWNTEAFF,TGTGCCAGCGCTACCCACTGGAACACTGAAGCTTTCTTT
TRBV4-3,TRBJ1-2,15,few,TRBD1,CASSQEGTGGCGYTF,TGCGCCAGCAGCCAAGAGGGGACAGGGGGCTGTGGCTACACCTTC